The clone carrying this T cell receptor beta chain came up many times. Reverse transcribing all isolated RNA meant expressed TCRB transcripts were sequenced. Libraries were prepared by immunoSEQ multiplex PCR; TCRdb keeps only in-frame clonotypes and omits some of them. The repertoire holds over 150,000 clones, about 8.1% seen once, with about 0.6% in the top ten. The data were obtained in a study of beta chain features in type 1 diabetes. Germline V gene lookup returns CDR1 MDHEN and CDR2 SYDVKM. The CDR3 spans 12 residues. Trimming pared 4 bases from V and 4 bases from J, leaving 8 bases between. The chain is built from TRBV28 and TRBJ2-7, with D uncertain. Sequencing was performed on central memory CD4+ T cells from blood. The receptor was isolated from a man aged 18-30 years in good health. This CDR3 reads CASSSNFYEQYF. The CDR3 nucleotides read TGTGCCAGCAGTTCCAACTTTTACGAGCAGTACTTC.